This T cell receptor beta chain was sequenced for a study of shared clonotypes between healthy human individuals. The overall study: CD4 naive and memory got three plates each, CD8 naive two, CD8 memory one. Study-level findings and limits: Sharing of clonotypes among donors was expected to vary with sequencing depth. Relative to memory subsets, naive subsets generally showed larger estimated richness. Few donors limited the genetic and exposure-history diversity represented.

CD45RO-negative, CCR7-positively selected cells formed the naive CD8 fraction, excluding terminally differentiated effector memory CD45RA+ cells. This CDR3 has 13 amino acids. The germline V gene encodes CDR1 SGHDT and CDR2 YYEEEE. Trimming shortened V by 1 base and J by 3 bases, and 4 bases separated the two germline ends. As regards this clone: What it recognizes is unknown.

The assay was immunoSEQ multiplex PCR, and TCRdb's table has in-frame clones only and misses some. The data show 550,000 to 600,000 clones, with about 98% seen just once and 0.3% held by the top ten. The V call is TRBV5-6, the J call TRBJ2-2; no clear D. This receptor was identified in a man in his thirties or forties in good health. Sequencing used naive CD8+ T cells sorted from blood. CDR3 DNA: TGTGCCAGCAGCTTGCCACACACCGGGGAGCTGTTTTTT. Translation gives CASSLPHTGELFF.